This section outlines one T cell receptor beta chain sequence together with its context. Its antigen is as yet unknown. The source of the sample is a study of response to subunit inactivated influenza vaccine. TCRdb redid the calling of the RT-PCR reads with MiXCR, one entry per CDR3 protein. The table has just under 550,000 distinct CDR3 sequences, around 25% seen once. The junction had 4 bases not matched to a gene; V was cut back by 0 bases and J by 5 bases. Germline V gene data show CDR1 as MNHEY and CDR2 as SVGEGT. The CDR3 sequence is 16 residues long. Broader study findings: There was a suggestion from the authors that each seasonal influenza vaccination recruits few new T cells.

These data were also filed under a second study, of T cells expressing NK-cell markers. That work contributes: Making the TCR beta cDNA relied on 5'RACE template switching with UMIs. Several experiments added an anti-gamma-delta TCR antibody to sort only alpha-beta TCR T cells. Among CD8+ T cells from several donors, dominant NKG2C+ clonotypes accounted for about 1.0-8%.

The receptor was isolated from a man between 50 and 59 years old who received an inactivated influenza vaccine. The material was CD4+ T cells sorted from PBMCs, obtained 12 days after vaccination. V usage is TRBV6-2 or TRBV6-3 and J usage is TRBJ2-1, with 10 bases identical to TRBD1. This CDR3 is CASSYSRDRGNNEQFF. DNA for the CDR3: TGTGCCAGCAGTTACTCGAGGGACAGGGGCAACAATGAGCAGTTCTTC.